The T cell receptor beta chain under discussion was sequenced for a study of technical replicates of blood from several donors. Looked up from germline, CDR1 is SGHRS and CDR2 is YFSETQ. The CDR3 loop spans 16 amino acids. Trimming took off 0 bases at V and 0 bases at J, with 9 bases between the two ends. The assay was immunoSEQ multiplex PCR, and TCRdb's table has in-frame clones only and misses some. Of tens of thousands of clones in the sample, approximately 87% were seen once. The sample comprised PBMCs. The chain is built from TRBV5-1 and TRBJ2-2, with D maybe TRBD1 (5 bases). This clonotype was obtained from a human donor in good health. Some clones in this sample may be carry-over from other donors' samples. The CDR3 protein is CASSLAGAANTGELFF. CDR3 DNA sequence: TGCGCCAGCAGCTTGGCTGGGGCGGCGAACACCGGGGAGCTGTTTTTT. The full variable domain, completed using reference TRBV5-1 and TRBJ2-2, is KAGVTQTPRYLIKTRGQQVTLSCSPISGHRSVSWYQQTPGQGLQFLFEYFSETQRNKGNFPGRFSGRQFSNSRSEMNVSTLELGDSALYLCASSLAGAANTGELFFGEGSRLTVL.